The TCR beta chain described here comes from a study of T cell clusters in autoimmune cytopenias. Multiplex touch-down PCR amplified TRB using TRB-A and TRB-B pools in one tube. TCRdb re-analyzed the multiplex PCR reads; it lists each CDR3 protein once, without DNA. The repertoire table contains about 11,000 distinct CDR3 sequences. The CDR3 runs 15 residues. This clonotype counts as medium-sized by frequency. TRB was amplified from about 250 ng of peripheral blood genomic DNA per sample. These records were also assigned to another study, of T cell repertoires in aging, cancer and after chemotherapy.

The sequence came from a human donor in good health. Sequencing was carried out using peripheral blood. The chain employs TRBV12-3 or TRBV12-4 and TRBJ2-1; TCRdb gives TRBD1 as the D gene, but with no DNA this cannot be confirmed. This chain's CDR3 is CASKDGGNSYNEQFF.